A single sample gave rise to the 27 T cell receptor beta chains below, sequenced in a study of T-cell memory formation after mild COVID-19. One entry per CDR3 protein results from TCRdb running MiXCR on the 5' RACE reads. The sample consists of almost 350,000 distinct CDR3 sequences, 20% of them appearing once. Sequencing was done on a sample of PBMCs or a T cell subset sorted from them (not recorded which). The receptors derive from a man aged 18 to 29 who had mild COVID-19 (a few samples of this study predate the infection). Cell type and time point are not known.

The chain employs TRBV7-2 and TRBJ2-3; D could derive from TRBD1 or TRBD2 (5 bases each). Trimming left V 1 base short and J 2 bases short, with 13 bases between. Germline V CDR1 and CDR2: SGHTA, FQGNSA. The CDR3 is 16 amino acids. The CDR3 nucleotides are TGTGCCAGCAGCTTAGTGTTCTGGGACGACACAGATACGCAGTATTTT. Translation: CASSLVFWDDTDTQYF.

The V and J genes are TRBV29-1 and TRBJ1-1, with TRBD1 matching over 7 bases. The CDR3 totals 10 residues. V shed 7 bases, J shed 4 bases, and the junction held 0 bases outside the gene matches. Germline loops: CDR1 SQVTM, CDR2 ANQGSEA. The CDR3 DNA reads TGCAGCGGACAGGGCACTGAAGCTTTCTTT. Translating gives CSGQGTEAFF.

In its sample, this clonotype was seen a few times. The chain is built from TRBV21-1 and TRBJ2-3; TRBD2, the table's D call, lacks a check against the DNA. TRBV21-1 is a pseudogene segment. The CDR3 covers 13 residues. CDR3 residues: CATSVPSTDTQYF. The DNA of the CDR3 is TGTGCCACCTCAGTCCCTAGCACAGATACGCAGTATTTT.

CDR3 in DNA: TGCGCCAGCAGCGAATCCCCAGGGGCCCAAGAGACCCAGTACTTC. Translating it yields CASSESPGAQETQYF. The chain employs TRBV5-1 and TRBJ2-5, with D possibly being TRBD1 (6 bases). Germline V gene data show CDR1 as SGHRS and CDR2 as YFSETQ. The V and J ends lost 4 bases and 1 base respectively, with 14 bases between them. CDR3 size: 15 residues. Full variable domain (outside the CDR3, taken from reference TRBV5-1 and TRBJ2-5): KAGVTQTPRYLIKTRGQQVTLSCSPISGHRSVSWYQQTPGQGLQFLFEYFSETQRNKGNFPGRFSGRQFSNSRSEMNVSTLELGDSALYLCASSESPGAQETQYFGPGTRLLVL.

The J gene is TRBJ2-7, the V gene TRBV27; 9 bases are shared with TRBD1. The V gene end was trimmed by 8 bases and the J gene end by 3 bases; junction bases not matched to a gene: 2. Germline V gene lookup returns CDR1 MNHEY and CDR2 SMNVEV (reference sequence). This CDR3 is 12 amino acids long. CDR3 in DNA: TGTGCCAGCCGGACAGGGGACTACGAGCAGTACTTC. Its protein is CASRTGDYEQYF.

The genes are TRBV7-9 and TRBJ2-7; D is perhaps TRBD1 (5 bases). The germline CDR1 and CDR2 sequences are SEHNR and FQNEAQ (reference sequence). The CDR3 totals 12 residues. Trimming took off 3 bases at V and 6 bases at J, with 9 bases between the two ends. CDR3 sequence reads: CASSLGGAEQYF. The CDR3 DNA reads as TGTGCCAGCAGCTTGGGTGGGGCCGAGCAGTACTTC. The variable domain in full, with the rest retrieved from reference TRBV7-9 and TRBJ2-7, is DTGVSQNPRHKITKRGQNVTFRCDPISEHNRLYWYRQTLGQGPEFLTYFQNEAQLEKSRLLSDRFSAERPKGSFSTLEIQRTEQGDSAMYLCASSLGGAEQYFGPGTRLTVT.

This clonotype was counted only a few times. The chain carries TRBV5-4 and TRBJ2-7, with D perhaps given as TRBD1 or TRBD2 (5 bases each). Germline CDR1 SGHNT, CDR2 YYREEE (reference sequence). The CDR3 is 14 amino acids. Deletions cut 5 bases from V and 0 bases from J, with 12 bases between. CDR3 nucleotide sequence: TGTGCCAGCAGAAGGGGAGCTGACTCCTACGAGCAGTACTTC. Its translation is CASRRGADSYEQYF.

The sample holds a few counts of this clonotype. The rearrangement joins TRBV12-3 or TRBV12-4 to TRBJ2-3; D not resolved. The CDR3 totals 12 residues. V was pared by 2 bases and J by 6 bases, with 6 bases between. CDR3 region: CASSLTYDTQYF. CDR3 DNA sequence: TGTGCCAGCAGTTTAACCTATGATACGCAGTATTTT.

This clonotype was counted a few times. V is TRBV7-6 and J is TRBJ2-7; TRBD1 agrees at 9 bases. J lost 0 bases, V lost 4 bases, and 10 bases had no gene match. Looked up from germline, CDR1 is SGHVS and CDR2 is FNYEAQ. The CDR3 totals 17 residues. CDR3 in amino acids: CASSSPAGTGSSYEQYF. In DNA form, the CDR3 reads TGTGCCAGCAGCTCCCCCGCCGGGACAGGGAGCTCCTACGAGCAGTACTTC.

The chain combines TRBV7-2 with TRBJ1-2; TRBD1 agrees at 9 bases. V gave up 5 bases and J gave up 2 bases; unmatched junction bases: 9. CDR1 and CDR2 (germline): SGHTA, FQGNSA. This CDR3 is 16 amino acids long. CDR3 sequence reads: CASSALTGGRNYGYTF. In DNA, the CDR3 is TGTGCCAGCAGCGCCTTGACAGGGGGAAGAAACTATGGCTACACCTTC.

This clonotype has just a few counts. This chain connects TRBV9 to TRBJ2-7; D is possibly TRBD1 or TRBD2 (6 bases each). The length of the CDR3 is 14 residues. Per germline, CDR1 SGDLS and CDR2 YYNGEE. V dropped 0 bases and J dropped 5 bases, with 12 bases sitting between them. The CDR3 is CASSVGAGEDEQYF. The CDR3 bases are TGTGCCAGCAGCGTAGGGGCAGGGGAGGACGAGCAGTACTTC.

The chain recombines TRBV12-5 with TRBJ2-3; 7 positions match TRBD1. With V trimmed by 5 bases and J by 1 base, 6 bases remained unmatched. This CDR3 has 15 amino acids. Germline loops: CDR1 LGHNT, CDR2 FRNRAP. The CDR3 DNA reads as TGTGCTAGTGGTCCTAACAGGGGAGGCACAGATACGCAGTATTTT. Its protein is CASGPNRGGTDTQYF.

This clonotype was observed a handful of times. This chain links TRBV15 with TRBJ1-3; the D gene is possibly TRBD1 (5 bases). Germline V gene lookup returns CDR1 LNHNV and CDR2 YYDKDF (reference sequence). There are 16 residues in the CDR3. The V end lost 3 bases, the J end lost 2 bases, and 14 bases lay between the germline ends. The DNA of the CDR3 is TGTGCCACCAGCAGGAGGGGATCAAGTCCTGGAAACACCATATATTTT. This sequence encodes CATSRRGSSPGNTIYF. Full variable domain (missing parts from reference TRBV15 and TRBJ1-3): DAMVIQNPRYQVTQFGKPVTLSCSQTLNHNVMYWYQQKSSQAPKLLFHYYDKDFNNEADTPDNFQSRRPNTSFCFLDIRSPGLGDTAMYLCATSRRGSSPGNTIYFGEGSWLTVV.

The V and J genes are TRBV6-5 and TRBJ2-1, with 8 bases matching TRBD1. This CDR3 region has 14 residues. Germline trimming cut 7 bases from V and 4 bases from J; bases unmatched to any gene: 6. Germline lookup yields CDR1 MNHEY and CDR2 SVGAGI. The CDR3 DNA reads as TGTGCCAGCACTCCGACAGGGGATTACAATGAGCAGTTCTTC. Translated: CASTPTGDYNEQFF.

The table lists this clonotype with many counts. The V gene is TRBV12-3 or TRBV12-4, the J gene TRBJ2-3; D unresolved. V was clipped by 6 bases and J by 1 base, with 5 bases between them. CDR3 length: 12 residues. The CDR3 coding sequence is TGTGCCAGCAGCTTCGGCACAGATACGCAGTATTTT. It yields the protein CASSFGTDTQYF.

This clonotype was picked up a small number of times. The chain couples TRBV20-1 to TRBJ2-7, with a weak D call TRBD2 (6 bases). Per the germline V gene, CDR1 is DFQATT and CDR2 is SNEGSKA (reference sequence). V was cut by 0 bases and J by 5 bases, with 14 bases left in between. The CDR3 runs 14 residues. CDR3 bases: TGCAGTGCTAGAGATCGAGGAGGGTCCAACGAGCAGTACGTC. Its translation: CSARDRGGSNEQYV.

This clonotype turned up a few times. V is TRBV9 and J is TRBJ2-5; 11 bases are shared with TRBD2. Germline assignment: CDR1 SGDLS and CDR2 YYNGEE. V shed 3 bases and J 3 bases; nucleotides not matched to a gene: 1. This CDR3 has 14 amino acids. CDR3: CASSASGGKETQYF. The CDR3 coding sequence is TGTGCCAGCAGCGCTAGCGGGGGGAAAGAGACCCAGTACTTC.

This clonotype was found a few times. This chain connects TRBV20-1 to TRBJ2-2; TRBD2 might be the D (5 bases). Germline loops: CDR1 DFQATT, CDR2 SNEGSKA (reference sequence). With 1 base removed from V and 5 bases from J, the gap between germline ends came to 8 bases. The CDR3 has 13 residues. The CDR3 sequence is CSARVLVTGELFF. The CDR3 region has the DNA TGCAGTGCTAGAGTACTAGTGACCGGGGAGCTGTTTTTT.

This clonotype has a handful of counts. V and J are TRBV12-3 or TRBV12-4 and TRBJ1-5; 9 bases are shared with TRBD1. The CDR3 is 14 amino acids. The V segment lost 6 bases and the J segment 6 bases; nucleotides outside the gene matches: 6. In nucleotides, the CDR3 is TGTGCCAGCAGGGAAACAGGGGGCGTTCAGCCCCAGCATTTT. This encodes CASRETGGVQPQHF.

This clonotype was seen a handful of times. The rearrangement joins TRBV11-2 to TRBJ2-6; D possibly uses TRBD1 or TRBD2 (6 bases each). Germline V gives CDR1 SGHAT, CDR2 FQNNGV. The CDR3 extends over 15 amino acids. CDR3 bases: TGTGCATCCACGTCGGGGGCAGAGGGGGCCAACGTCCTGACTTTC. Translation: CASTSGAEGANVLTF.

The CDR3 DNA reads as TGTGCCAGCAGTAGGGGACAGGGTGGTGGGTTGGGATATTTT. Translation gives CASSRGQGGGLGYF. This chain joins TRBV12-3 or TRBV12-4 and TRBJ2-3, with 9 bases matching TRBD1. The length of the CDR3 is 14 residues. The V gene end was trimmed by 5 bases and the J gene end by 15 bases; junction bases not matched to a gene: 15.

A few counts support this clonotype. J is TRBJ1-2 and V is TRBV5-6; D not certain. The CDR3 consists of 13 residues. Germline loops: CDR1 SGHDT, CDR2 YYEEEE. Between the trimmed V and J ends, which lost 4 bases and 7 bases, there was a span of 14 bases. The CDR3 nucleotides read TGTGCCAGCAGCCGAATCGAGGACGGTGGCTACACCTTC. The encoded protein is CASSRIEDGGYTF.

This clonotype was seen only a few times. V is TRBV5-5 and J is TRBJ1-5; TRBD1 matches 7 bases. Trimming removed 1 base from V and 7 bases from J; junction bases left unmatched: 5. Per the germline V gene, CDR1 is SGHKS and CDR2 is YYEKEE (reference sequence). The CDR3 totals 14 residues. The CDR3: CASSLNRGSQPQHF. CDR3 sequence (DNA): TGTGCCAGCAGCTTGAACAGGGGCAGCCAGCCCCAGCATTTT.

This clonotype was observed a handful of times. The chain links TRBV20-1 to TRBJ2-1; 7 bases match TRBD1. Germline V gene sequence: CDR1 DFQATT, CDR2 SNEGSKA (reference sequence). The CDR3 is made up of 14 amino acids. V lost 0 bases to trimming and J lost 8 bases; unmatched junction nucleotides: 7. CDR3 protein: CSARDAEGGDEQFF. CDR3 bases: TGCAGTGCTAGAGATGCGGAAGGGGGCGATGAGCAGTTCTTC.

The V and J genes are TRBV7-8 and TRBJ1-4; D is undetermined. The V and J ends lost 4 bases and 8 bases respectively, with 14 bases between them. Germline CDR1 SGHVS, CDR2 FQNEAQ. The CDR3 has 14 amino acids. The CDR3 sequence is CASSSTAPVEKLFF. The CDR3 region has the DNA TGTGCCAGCAGCTCCACGGCCCCAGTCGAAAAACTGTTTTTT.

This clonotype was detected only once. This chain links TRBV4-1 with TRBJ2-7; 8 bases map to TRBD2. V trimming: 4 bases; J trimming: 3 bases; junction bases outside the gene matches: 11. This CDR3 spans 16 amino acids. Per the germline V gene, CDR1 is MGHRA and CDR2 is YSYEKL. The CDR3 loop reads CASSPFIAGSFYEQYF. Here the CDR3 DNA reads TGCGCCAGCAGCCCCTTCATAGCGGGGTCTTTCTACGAGCAGTACTTC.

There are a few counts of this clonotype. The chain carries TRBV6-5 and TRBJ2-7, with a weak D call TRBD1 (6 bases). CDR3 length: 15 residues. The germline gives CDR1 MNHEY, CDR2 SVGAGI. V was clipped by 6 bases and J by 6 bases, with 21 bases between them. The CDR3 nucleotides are TGTGCCAGCAGCCCCCTAGCACAGGGAATTGGCGAGCAGTACTTC. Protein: CASSPLAQGIGEQYF.